These T cell receptor beta chains were read from a single sample in a study of T-cell reconstitution after alpha-beta-depleted transplantation in children. TCRdb itself ran the PCR reads through MiXCR, one entry per CDR3 protein. Of 200,000 or so distinct CDR3 sequences detected, 6.3% appear once; the ten largest clones hold roughly 4.7%. The material was PBMCs, obtained before TCRalphabeta/CD19-depleted stem cell transplant. The source is a girl less than two years old with combined immunodeficiency, due to receive a stem cell transplant. Both conserved end residues are part of each CDR3. D genes are given only for firm matches. Part of the rows lack a size; the others show once, few, many or a class for expanded clones.

v_gene: TRBV4-1
d_gene: NA
abundance: few
j_gene: TRBJ1-6
CDR3aa: CASSQDSKDSPLHF
CDR3nt: TGCGCCAGCAGCCAAGATAGTAAGGATTCACCCCTCCACTTT

v_gene: TRBV12-3/TRBV12-4
d_gene: TRBD2
abundance: many
j_gene: TRBJ2-5
CDR3aa: CASSPEAGLQETQYF
CDR3nt: TGTGCCAGCAGTCCAGAAGCGGGGTTACAAGAGACCCAGTACTTC

v_gene: TRBV7-3
d_gene: TRBD2
abundance: many
j_gene: TRBJ2-1
CDR3aa: CASSVVGGAAYNEQFF
CDR3nt: TGTGCTAGCTCAGTAGTCGGGGGGGCCGCCTACAATGAGCAGTTCTTC

v_gene: TRBV4-3
d_gene: TRBD2
abundance: many
j_gene: TRBJ2-2
CDR3aa: CASSQGGLAAGELFF
CDR3nt: TGCGCCAGCAGCCAAGGGGGACTAGCGGCCGGGGAGCTGTTTTTT

v_gene: TRBV5-1
d_gene: NA
abundance: many
j_gene: TRBJ2-7
CDR3aa: CASSPTGLPYEQYF
CDR3nt: TGCGCCAGCAGCCCTACAGGGCTACCCTACGAGCAGTACTTC

v_gene: TRBV18
d_gene: NA
abundance: NA
j_gene: TRBJ2-5
CDR3aa: CASSPPGQQETQYF
CDR3nt: TGTGCCAGCTCACCTCCCGGACAGCAAGAGACCCAGTACTTC

v_gene: TRBV24-1
d_gene: TRBD2
abundance: many
j_gene: TRBJ2-1
CDR3aa: CATSGSGNLGNEQFF
CDR3nt: TGTGCCACCAGTGGTAGCGGGAACCTCGGCAATGAGCAGTTCTTC

v_gene: TRBV3-1
d_gene: NA
abundance: few
j_gene: TRBJ2-1
CDR3aa: CASSQEVPRPNEQFF
CDR3nt: TGTGCCAGCAGCCAAGAGGTTCCCAGACCAAATGAGCAGTTCTTC

v_gene: TRBV20-1
d_gene: NA
abundance: many
j_gene: TRBJ2-3
CDR3aa: CSASDPFTDTQYF
CDR3nt: TGCAGTGCTAGTGATCCCTTCACAGATACGCAGTATTTT

v_gene: TRBV3-1
d_gene: NA
abundance: few
j_gene: TRBJ2-4
CDR3aa: CASSRTYDIQYF
CDR3nt: TGTGCCAGCAGCCGGACCTACGACATTCAGTACTTC